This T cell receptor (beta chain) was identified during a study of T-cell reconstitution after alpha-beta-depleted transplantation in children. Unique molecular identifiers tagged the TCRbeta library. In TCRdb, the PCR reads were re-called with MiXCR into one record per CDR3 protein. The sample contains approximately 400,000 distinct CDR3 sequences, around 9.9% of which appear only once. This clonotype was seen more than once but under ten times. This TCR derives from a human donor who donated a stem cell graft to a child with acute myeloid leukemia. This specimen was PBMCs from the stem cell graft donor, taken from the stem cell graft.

CDR3 residues: CASSLGGQGADTQYF. CDR3 in DNA: TGTGCCAGCAGCTTAGGGGGACAGGGGGCAGATACGCAGTATTTT. The chain is built from TRBV7-2 and TRBJ2-3, with 11 bases matching TRBD1. The CDR3 totals 15 residues. After removal of 1 base from V and 4 bases from J, the junction contained 1 base not matched to a gene. Germline V gene lookup returns CDR1 SGHTA and CDR2 FQGNSA.